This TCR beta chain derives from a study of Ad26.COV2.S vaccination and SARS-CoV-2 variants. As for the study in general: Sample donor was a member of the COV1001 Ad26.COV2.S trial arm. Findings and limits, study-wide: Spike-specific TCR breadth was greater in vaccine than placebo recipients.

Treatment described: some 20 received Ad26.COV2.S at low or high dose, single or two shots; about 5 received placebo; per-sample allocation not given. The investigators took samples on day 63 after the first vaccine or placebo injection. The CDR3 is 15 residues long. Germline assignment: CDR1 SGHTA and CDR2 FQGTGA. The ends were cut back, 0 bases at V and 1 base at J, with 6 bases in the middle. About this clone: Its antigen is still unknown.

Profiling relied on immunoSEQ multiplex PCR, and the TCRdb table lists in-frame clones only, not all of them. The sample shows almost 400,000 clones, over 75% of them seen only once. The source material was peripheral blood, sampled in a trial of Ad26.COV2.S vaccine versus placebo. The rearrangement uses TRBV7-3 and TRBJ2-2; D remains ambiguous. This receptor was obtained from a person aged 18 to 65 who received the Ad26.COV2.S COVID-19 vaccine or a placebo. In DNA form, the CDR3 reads TGTGCCAGCAGCTTAACTGCGGAGAACACCGGGGAGCTGTTTTTT. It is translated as CASSLTAENTGELFF.